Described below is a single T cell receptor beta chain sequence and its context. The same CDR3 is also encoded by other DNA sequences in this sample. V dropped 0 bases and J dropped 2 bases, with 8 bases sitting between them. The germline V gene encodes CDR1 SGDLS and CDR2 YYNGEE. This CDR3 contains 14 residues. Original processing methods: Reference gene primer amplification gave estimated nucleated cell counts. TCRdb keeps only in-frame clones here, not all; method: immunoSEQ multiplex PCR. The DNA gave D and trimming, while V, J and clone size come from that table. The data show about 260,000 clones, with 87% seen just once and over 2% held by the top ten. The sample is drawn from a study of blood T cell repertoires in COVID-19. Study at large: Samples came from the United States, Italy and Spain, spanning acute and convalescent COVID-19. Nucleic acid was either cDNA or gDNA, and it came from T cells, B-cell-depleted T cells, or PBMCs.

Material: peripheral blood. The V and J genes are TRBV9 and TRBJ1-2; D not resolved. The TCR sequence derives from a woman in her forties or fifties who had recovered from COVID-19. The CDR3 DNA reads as TGTGCCAGCAGCGTAGCAGGAGGGAACTATGGCTACACCTTC. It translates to CASSVAGGNYGYTF.